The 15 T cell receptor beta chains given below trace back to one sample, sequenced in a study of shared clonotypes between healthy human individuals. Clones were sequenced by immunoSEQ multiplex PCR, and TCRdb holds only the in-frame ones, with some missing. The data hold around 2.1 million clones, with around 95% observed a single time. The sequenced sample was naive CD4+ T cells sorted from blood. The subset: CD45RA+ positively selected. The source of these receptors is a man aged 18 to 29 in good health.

The DNA of the CDR3 is TGTGCCAGCAGCTTGGCTATTCCTAGCGGGAGTGGCGGCGCCCAGTACTTC. It codes for CASSLAIPSGSGGAQYF. The chain recombines TRBV7-2 with TRBJ2-5, with 10 bases identical to TRBD2. J gave up 9 bases and V 3 bases, and 16 bases lay outside the gene matches. Germline V lookup: CDR1 SGHTA, CDR2 FQGNSA. CDR3 length equals 17 residues.

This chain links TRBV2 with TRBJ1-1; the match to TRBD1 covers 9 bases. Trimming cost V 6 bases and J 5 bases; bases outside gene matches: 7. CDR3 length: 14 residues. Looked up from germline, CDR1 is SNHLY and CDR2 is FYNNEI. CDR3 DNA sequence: TGTGCCAGCAGCGGGGACAGGGTAGGGACTGAAGCTTTCTTT. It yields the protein CASSGDRVGTEAFF.

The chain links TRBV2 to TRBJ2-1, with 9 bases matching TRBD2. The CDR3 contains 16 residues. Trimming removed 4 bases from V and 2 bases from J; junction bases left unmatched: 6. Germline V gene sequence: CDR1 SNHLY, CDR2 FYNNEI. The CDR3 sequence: CASSVLSSGAYNEQFF. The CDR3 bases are TGTGCCAGCAGTGTCCTTTCTAGCGGGGCCTACAATGAGCAGTTCTTC.

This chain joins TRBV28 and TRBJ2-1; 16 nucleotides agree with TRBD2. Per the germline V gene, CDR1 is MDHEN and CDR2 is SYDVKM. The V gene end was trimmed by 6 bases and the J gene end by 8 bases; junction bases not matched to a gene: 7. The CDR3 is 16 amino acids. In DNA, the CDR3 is TGTGCCAGCAGCCCCGGGACTAGCGGGGGGGTCGATGAGCAGTTCTTC. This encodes CASSPGTSGGVDEQFF. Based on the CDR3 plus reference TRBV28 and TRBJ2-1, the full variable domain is DVKVTQSSRYLVKRTGEKVFLECVQDMDHENMFWYRQDPGLGLRLIYFSYDVKMKEKGDIPEGYSVSREKKERFSLILESASTNQTSMYLCASSPGTSGGVDEQFFGPGTRLTVL.

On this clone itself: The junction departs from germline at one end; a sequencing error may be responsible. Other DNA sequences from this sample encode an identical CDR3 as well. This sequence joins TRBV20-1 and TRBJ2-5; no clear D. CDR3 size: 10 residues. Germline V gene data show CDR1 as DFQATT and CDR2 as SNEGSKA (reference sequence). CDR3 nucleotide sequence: TGCAGTGCTGGAGAAGAGACCCAGTACTTC. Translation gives CSAGEETQYF.

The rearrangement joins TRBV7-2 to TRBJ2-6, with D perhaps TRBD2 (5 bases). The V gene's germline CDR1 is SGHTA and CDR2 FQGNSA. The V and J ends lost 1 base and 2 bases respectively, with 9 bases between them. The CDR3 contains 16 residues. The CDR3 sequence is CASSLVTGTGANVLTF. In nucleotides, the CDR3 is TGTGCCAGCAGCTTAGTTACGGGAACTGGGGCCAACGTCCTGACTTTC.

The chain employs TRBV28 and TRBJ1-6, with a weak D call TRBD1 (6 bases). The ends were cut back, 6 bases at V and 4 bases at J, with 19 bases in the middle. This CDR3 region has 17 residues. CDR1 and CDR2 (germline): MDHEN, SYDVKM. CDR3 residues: CASRTRTGLGYNSPLHF. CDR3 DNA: TGTGCCAGCAGAACTCGAACAGGGTTGGGGTATAATTCACCCCTCCACTTT.

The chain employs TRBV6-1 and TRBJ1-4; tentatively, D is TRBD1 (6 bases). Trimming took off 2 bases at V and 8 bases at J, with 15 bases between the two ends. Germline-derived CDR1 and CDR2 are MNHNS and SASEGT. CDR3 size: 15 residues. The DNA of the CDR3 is TGTGCCAGCAGTGAAACCCGGGTGAGGGGGGAAAAACTGTTTTTT. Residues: CASSETRVRGEKLFF.

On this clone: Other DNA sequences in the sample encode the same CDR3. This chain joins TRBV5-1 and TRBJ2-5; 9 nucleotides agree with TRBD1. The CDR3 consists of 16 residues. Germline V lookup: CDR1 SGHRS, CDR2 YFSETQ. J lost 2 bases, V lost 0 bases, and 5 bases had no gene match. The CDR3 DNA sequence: TGCGCCAGCAGCTTGGACCTCGGGACAGGGCAAGAGACCCAGTACTTC. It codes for CASSLDLGTGQETQYF.

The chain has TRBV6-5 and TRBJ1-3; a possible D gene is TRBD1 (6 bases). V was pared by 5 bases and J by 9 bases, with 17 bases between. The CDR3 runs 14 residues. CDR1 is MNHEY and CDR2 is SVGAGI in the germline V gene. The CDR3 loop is CASSQQGNTATIYF. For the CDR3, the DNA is TGTGCCAGCAGTCAACAGGGAAACACGGCCACCATATATTTT.

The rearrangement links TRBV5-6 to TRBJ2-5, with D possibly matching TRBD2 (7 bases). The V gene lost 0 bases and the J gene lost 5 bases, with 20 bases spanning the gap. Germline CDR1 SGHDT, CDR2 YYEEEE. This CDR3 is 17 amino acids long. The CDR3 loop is CASSLAGGGSHWETQYF. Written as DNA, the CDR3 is TGTGCCAGCAGCTTGGCGGGGGGCGGGAGTCACTGGGAGACCCAGTACTTC.

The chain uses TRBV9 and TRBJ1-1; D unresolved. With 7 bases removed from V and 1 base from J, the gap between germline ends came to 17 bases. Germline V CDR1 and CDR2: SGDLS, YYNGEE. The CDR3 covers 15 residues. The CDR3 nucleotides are TGTGCCAGCGCCCCCGGGGAGACGGCGAACACTGAAGCTTTCTTT. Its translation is CASAPGETANTEAFF.

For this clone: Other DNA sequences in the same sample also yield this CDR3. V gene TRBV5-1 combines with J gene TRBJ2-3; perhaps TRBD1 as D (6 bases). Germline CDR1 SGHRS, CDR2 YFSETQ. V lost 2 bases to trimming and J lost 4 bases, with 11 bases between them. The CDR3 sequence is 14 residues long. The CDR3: CASSLGGGSDTQYF. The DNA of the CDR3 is TGCGCCAGCAGCTTAGGGGGTGGGTCAGATACGCAGTATTTT. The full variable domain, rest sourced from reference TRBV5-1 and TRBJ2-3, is KAGVTQTPRYLIKTRGQQVTLSCSPISGHRSVSWYQQTPGQGLQFLFEYFSETQRNKGNFPGRFSGRQFSNSRSEMNVSTLELGDSALYLCASSLGGGSDTQYFGPGTRLTVL.

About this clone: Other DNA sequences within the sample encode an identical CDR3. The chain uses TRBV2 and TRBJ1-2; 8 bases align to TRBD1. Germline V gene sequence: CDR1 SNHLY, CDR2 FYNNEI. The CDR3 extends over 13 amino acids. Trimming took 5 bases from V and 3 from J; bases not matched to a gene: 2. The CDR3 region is CASSTDRDYGYTF. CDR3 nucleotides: TGTGCCAGCAGTACGGACAGGGACTATGGCTACACCTTC.

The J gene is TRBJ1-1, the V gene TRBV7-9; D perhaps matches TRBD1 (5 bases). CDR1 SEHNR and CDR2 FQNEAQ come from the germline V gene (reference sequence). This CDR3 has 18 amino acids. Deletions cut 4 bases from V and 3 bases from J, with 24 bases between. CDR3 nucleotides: TGTGCCAGCAGCTCCCCTGATGTAAAAACAGGCCTTCACACTGAAGCTTTCTTT. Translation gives CASSSPDVKTGLHTEAFF.